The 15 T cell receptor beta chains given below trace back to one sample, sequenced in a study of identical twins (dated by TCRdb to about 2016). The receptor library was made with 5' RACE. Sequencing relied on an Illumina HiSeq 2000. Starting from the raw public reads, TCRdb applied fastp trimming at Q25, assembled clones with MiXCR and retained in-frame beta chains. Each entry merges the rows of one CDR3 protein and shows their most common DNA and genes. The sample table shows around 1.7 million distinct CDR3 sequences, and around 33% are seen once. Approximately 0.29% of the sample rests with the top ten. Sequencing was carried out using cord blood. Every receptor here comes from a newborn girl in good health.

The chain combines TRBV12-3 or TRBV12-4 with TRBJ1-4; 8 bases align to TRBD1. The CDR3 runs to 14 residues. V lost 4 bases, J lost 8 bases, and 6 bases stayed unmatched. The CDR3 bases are TGTGCCAGCAGTTCCTGGGACAGGCCGGAAAAACTGTTTTTT. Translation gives CASSSWDRPEKLFF.

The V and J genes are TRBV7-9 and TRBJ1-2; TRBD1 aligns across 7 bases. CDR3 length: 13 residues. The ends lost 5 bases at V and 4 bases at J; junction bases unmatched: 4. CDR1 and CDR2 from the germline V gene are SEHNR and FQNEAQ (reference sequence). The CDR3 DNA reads TGTGCCAGCAGCGGACAGGCCCGCTATGGCTACACCTTC. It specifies CASSGQARYGYTF.

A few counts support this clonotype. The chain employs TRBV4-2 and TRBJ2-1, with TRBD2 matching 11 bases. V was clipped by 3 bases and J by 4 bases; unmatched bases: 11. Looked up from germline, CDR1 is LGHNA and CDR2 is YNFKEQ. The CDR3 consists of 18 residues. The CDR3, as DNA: TGTGCCAGCAGCCATCCACCCTCGACTAGCGGGGTTTACAATGAGCAGTTCTTC. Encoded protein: CASSHPPSTSGVYNEQFF.

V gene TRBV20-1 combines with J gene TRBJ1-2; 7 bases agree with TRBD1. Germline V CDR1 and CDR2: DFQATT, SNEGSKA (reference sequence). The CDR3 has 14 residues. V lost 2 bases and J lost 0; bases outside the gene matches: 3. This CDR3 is CSARPGQTNYGYTF. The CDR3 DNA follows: TGCAGTGCTAGACCGGGACAGACTAACTATGGCTACACCTTC.

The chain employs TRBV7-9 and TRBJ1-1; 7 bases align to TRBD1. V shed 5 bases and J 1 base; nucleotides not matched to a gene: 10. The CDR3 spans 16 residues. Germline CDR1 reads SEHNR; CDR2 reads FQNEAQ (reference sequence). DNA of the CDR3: TGTGCCAGCAGCCCCCGAGTGGGGACAGCGAACACTGAAGCTTTCTTT. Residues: CASSPRVGTANTEAFF.

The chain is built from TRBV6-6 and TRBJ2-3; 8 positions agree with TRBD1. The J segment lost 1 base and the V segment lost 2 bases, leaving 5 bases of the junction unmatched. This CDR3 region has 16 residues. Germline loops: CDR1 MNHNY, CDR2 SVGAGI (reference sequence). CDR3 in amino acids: CASSYPRTGRTDTQYF. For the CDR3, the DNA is TGTGCCAGCAGTTACCCGCGGACAGGGCGCACAGATACGCAGTATTTT.

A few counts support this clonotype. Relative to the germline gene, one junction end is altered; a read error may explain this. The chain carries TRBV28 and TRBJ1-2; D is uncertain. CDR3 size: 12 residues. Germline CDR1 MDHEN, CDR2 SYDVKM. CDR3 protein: CACSLGGYGYTF. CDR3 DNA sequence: TGTGCCTGCAGTTTGGGAGGCTATGGCTACACCTTC.

The CDR3 protein is CSAPRRTRDTQYF. The CDR3 region has the DNA TGCAGTGCTCCCCGCCGGACTAGAGATACGCAGTATTTT. This sequence joins TRBV20-1 and TRBJ2-3; 7 nucleotides agree with TRBD2. The junction had 7 bases not matched to a gene; V was cut back by 5 bases and J by 5 bases. CDR1 DFQATT and CDR2 SNEGSKA come from the germline V gene (reference sequence). The length of the CDR3 is 13 residues.

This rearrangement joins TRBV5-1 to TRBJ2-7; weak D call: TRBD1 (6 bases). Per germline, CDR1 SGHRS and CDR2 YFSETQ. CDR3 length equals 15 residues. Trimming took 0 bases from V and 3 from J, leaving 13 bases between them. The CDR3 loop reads CASSLDQGQGYEQYF. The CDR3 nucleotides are TGCGCCAGCAGCTTGGATCAGGGGCAGGGCTACGAGCAGTACTTC.

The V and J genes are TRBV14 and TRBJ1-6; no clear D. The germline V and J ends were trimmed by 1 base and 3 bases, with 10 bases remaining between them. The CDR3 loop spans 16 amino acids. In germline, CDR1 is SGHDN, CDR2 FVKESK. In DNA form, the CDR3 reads TGTGCCAGCAGCCAAGTTCGGACCTACTATAATTCACCCCTCCACTTT. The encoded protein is CASSQVRTYYNSPLHF.

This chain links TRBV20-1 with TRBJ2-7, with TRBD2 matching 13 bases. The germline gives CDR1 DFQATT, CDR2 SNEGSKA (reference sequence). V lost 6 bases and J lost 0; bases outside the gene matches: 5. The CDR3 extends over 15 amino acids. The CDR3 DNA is TGCAGTGCCATAACTAGCGGGAGGGTCTCCTACGAGCAGTACTTC. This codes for CSAITSGRVSYEQYF.

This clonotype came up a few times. The CDR3 DNA reads TGTGCCAGCAGCCCGGGACTAGCGGGGGTGTATGAGCAGTTCTTC. This encodes CASSPGLAGVYEQFF. The V gene is TRBV4-2, the J gene TRBJ2-1; 14 bases match TRBD2. J gave up 8 bases and V 4 bases, and 4 bases lay outside the gene matches. The CDR3 runs to 15 residues. Looked up from germline, CDR1 is LGHNA and CDR2 is YNFKEQ.

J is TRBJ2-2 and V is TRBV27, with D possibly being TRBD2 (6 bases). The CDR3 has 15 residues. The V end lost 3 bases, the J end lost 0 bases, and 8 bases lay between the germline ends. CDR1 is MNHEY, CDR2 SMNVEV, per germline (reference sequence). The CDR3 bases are TGTGCCAGCAGTTTCCAGCGGGCGAACACCGGGGAGCTGTTTTTT. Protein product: CASSFQRANTGELFF.

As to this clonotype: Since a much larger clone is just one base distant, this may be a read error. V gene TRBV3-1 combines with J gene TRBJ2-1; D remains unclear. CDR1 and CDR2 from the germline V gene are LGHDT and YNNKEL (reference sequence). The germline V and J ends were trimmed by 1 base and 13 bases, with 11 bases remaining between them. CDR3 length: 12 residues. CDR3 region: CASSQGVETQFF. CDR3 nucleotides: TGTGCCAGCAGCCAAGGTGTAGAGACCCAGTTCTTC.

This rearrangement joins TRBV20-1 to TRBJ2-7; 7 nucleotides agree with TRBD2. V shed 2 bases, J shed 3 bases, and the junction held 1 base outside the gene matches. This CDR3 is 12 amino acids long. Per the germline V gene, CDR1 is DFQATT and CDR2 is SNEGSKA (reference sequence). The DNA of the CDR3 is TGCAGTGCTAGAAGCGGGGTCTACGAGCAGTACTTC. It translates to CSARSGVYEQYF.